A single sample gave rise to the 3 T cell receptor beta chains below, sequenced in a study of shared clonotypes between healthy human individuals. The assay was immunoSEQ multiplex PCR, and TCRdb's table has in-frame clones only and misses some. The table lists 2,500,000 or so clones, approximately 90% of them singletons, with about 0.36% in the top ten. Sequenced sample: naive CD4+ T cells from PBMCs. Described subset: CD45RA+ positively selected. The source is a man between 18 and 35 years old in good health. Some clones in this sample may be carry-over from other donors' samples.

The CDR3 coding sequence is TGTGCCAGCAGCTTAGGGGCGGGAGGGACCTACGAGCAGTACTTC. Its protein is CASSLGAGGTYEQYF. The rearrangement uses TRBV7-8 and TRBJ2-7; 9 bases map to TRBD2. Germline V CDR1 and CDR2: SGHVS, FQNEAQ. CDR3 length: 15 amino acids. With 1 base clipped from V and 2 bases from J, the junction kept 3 bases outside the gene matches. Combining the CDR3 with reference TRBV7-8 and TRBJ2-7 gives the whole variable domain GAGVSQSPRYKVAKRGQDVALRCDPISGHVSLFWYQQALGQGPEFLTYFQNEAQLDKSGLPSDRFFAERPEGSVSTLKIQRTQQEDSAVYLCASSLGAGGTYEQYFGPGTRLTVT.

This clone was picked up one time. This chain uses TRBV28 with TRBJ2-7, with 7 bases matching TRBD1. Germline CDR1 and CDR2: MDHEN and SYDVKM. Trimming at V came to 6 bases and at J to 5 bases, leaving 10 bases not matched to a gene. The CDR3 covers 14 residues. CDR3 region: CASSPTTGKDEQYF. CDR3 DNA: TGTGCCAGCAGCCCGACGACAGGGAAAGACGAGCAGTACTTC.

Note on this clone: Other DNA sequences in this sample translate to the same CDR3. The rearrangement links TRBV5-1 to TRBJ2-7; D is undetermined. Germline values: CDR1 SGHRS, CDR2 YFSETQ. Deletions cut 0 bases from V and 2 bases from J, with 12 bases between. CDR3 length: 15 amino acids. CDR3 coding DNA: TGCGCCAGCAGCTTGGCCTCTTCCGGGCCCTACGAGCAGTACTTC. This sequence encodes CASSLASSGPYEQYF.